A single T cell receptor (beta chain) is shown here with its context. This clonotype turned up a few times. The antigen it binds to is not known. Per-base quality was not reported, and no clone a single base away is much larger than it. Trimming takes 4 bases off V and 4 bases off J; junction bases not matched to a gene: 2. The CDR3 goes from the cysteine to the phenylalanine over 15 residues. Of all the DNA, just the CDR3 is kept, 45 bases in frame from base 1. The germline V gene encodes CDR1 SGHVS and CDR2 FNYEAQ. TCR beta VDJ combination and CDR3 sequence profiling used genomic DNA as the template. An Illumina HiSeq 2000 was the platform used for TCR repertoire sequencing. Regarding the original processing steps: TRBV/TRBJ rearrangement plots, CDR3 size and DJ length profiles, and Simpson's diversity index were used to assess repertoires. The most abundant DNA sequence in the deep sequencing data was defined as the immunodominant clone. CDR3 amino acid sequences were screened for sharing across subjects and were compared with published repertoires and the VDJdb database. TCRdb applied fastp at Q25 and MiXCR to the public reads, then kept only in-frame beta chains. Each entry merges the rows of one CDR3 protein and shows their most common DNA and genes. These V and J calls are TCRdb output, not the study's own analysis. The sample contains under 200,000 distinct CDR3 sequences, 45% to 50% of them found a single time. The ten largest account for under 35% of the sample.

The data were taken from a study of CD8+CD57+ T cells in acquired aplastic anemia (dated by TCRdb to the late 2010s). About the study as a whole: Extracted DNA from sorted CD4+ and CD8+ cells averaged around 2.9 ug, ranging from about 0.2 to 30 ug. CD8+CD57+ expansion was defined as frequency above the mean frequency observed in healthy subjects. Findings and caveats that apply to the study as a whole: Patients and healthy controls showed no significant difference in CD8+ Simpson's diversity (P=0.060). Some 30 CD8+ CDR3 sequences were shared between patients and controls but appeared highly expressed in patients and within their immunodominant clones.

Expansion of CD8+CD57+ cells had been shown by flow cytometry in the patients chosen for sequencing. Every patient had a diagnosis of severe acquired aplastic anemia based on International Study of Aplastic Anemia and Agranulocytosis and Camitta criteria. No therapy had been received by the patients at the time of blood sampling. The study deep-sequenced TCR repertoires of sorted CD4+ and CD8+ blood T cells from severe aplastic anemia patients and healthy subjects. Patients were enrolled in the USA under clinicaltrials.gov protocols 00001620, 01623167, 00001397, 00071045, 00081523 and 00961064. Ficoll-Paque density gradient centrifugation was used to isolate peripheral blood mononuclear cells. Before DNA extraction, CD4+ and CD8+ T cells were sorted by FACS or by magnetic beads.

Sample: sorted CD4+, CD8+, or CD8+CD57+ T cells (not recorded which) from PBMCs. This receptor was identified in a human donor with aplastic anemia. The receptor chain draws on TRBV7-6 and TRBJ1-6, with 9 bases aligning to TRBD1. The DNA is TGTGCCAGCAGCTCGGGGACAGGGTATAATTCACCCCTCCACTTT. It translates to CASSSGTGYNSPLHF.